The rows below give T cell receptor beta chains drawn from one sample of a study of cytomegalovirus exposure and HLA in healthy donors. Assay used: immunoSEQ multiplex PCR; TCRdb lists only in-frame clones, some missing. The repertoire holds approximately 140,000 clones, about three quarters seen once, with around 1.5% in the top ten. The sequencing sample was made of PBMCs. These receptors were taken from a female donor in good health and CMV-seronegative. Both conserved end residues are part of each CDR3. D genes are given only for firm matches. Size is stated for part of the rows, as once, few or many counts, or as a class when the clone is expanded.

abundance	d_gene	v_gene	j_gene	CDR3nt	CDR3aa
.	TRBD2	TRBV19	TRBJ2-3	TGTGCCTCTACCCCGCTAGCGGGGGGACCTATAACTAGCACAGATACGCAGTATTTT	CASTPLAGGPITSTDTQYF
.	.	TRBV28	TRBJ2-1	TGTGCCAGCAGTTTATCAGTACTAAATCACGACAATGAGCAGTTCTTC	CASSLSVLNHDNEQFF
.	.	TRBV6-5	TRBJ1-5	TGTGCCAGCAGTTACGCGCGGGGGCGCGGTCAGCCCCAGCATTTT	CASSYARGRGQPQHF
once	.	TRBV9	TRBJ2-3	TGTGCCAGCAGCGTAGTTTGGCAGGGAACGGATACGCAGTATTTT	CASSVVWQGTDTQYF
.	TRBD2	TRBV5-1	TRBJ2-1	TGCGCCAGCAGCTTGGACCCTTTTCGGGAGGGCTACAATGAGCAGTTCTTC	CASSLDPFREGYNEQFF
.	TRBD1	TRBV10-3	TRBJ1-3	TGTGCCATCAACGACAGGGCCGGAAACACCATATATTTT	CAINDRAGNTIYF
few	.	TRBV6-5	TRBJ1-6	TGTGCCAGCAGGGCAGCAAGGAGCAATTCACCCCTCCACTTT	CASRAARSNSPLHF
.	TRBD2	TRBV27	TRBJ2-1	TGTGCCAGCAGTTCCAGGGCTCCCGAGCGGGACGCCGACAATGAGCAGTTCTTC	CASSSRAPERDADNEQFF
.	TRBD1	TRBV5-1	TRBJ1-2	TGCGCCAGCAGCATAGACAGGGACTATGGCTACACCTTC	CASSIDRDYGYTF
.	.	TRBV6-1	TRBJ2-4	TGTGCCAGCAGTGATCGGGGGGCCAAAAACATTCAGTACTTC	CASSDRGAKNIQYF